Listed below are T cell receptor beta chains from one sample, sequenced in a study of CD8 T cells in ankylosing spondylitis. Each CDR3 protein is one row after TCRdb ran MiXCR on the 5' RACE reads. The sample holds 250,000 or so distinct CDR3 sequences, about 10% seen once. Sequencing used blood, either unsorted or a sorted T cell fraction (not recorded which). The origin of the receptors is a male donor with ankylosing spondylitis or in good health (not recorded which). CDR3s include the opening cysteine and the closing phenylalanine or tryptophan. The order of the fields is clone size, V gene, J gene, D gene, CDR3 DNA, CDR3 protein. A D gene is named only where the DNA matches it firmly. Not every row has a clone size; where given, it reads once, few, many or a size class.

abundance: many
v_gene: TRBV7-2
j_gene: TRBJ1-1
d_gene: -
CDR3nt: TGTGCCAGCAGCGACCGGAGAGGATCTGAAGCTTTCTTT
CDR3aa: CASSDRRGSEAFF

abundance: many
v_gene: TRBV5-6
j_gene: TRBJ2-7
d_gene: -
CDR3nt: TGTGCCAGCAGCTTATTCAGCCACGAGCAGTACTTC
CDR3aa: CASSLFSHEQYF

abundance: many
v_gene: TRBV29-1
j_gene: TRBJ2-3
d_gene: TRBD2
CDR3nt: TGCAGCGTCCTCGGACTAGCGGGAGTGGCAACAGATACGCAGTATTTT
CDR3aa: CSVLGLAGVATDTQYF

abundance: few
v_gene: TRBV7-6
j_gene: TRBJ2-2
d_gene: -
CDR3nt: TGTGCCAGCAGCATATTCGGGGGGCGCGGGGACACCGGGGAGCTGTTTTTT
CDR3aa: CASSIFGGRGDTGELFF

abundance: -
v_gene: TRBV4-2
j_gene: TRBJ2-1
d_gene: -
CDR3nt: TGTGCCAGCAGCCAAGATGGGGGGGGCCCCTACAATGAGCAGTTCTTC
CDR3aa: CASSQDGGGPYNEQFF

abundance: few
v_gene: TRBV11-2
j_gene: TRBJ2-3
d_gene: -
CDR3nt: TGTGCCAGCAGCCAGAAGGGGGGTGCAGATACGCAGTATTTT
CDR3aa: CASSQKGGADTQYF

abundance: many
v_gene: TRBV7-8
j_gene: TRBJ2-1
d_gene: -
CDR3nt: TGTGCCAGCAGCCCAACCTACAATGAGCAGTTCTTC
CDR3aa: CASSPTYNEQFF

abundance: many
v_gene: TRBV6-1
j_gene: TRBJ1-5
d_gene: -
CDR3nt: TGTGCCAGCAGCCCTAGAACGGGCAATCAGCCCCAGCATTTT
CDR3aa: CASSPRTGNQPQHF

abundance: few
v_gene: TRBV5-1
j_gene: TRBJ2-1
d_gene: -
CDR3nt: TGCGCCAGCAGCTTGGAGCCCTACAATGAGCAGTTCTTC
CDR3aa: CASSLEPYNEQFF

abundance: many
v_gene: TRBV20-1
j_gene: TRBJ2-3
d_gene: TRBD2
CDR3nt: TGCAGTGCTAGAGGCCCGACTAGCCTCACAGATACGCAGTATTTT
CDR3aa: CSARGPTSLTDTQYF

abundance: many
v_gene: TRBV5-1
j_gene: TRBJ2-3
d_gene: -
CDR3nt: TGCGCCAGCAGCTTGACGCCAGCCGCTAGCACAGATACGCAGTATTTT
CDR3aa: CASSLTPAASTDTQYF

abundance: -
v_gene: TRBV12-3/TRBV12-4
j_gene: TRBJ2-5
d_gene: -
CDR3nt: TGTGCCAGCAGTTTAGGTGCTCTGGAGGCCCAGTACTTC
CDR3aa: CASSLGALEAQYF

abundance: -
v_gene: TRBV20-1
j_gene: TRBJ2-3
d_gene: -
CDR3nt: TGCAGTGCTAGAGGGGTGAGGGATATGTTGGCTACGCAGTATTTT
CDR3aa: CSARGVRDMLATQYF

abundance: many
v_gene: TRBV15
j_gene: TRBJ2-5
d_gene: -
CDR3nt: TGTGCCACCAGCAGAGAACGAGGGCAGGGAGGAGAGACCCAGTACTTC
CDR3aa: CATSRERGQGGETQYF

abundance: many
v_gene: TRBV12-3/TRBV12-4
j_gene: TRBJ2-7
d_gene: TRBD2
CDR3nt: TGTGCCAGCAGTAACTTCGGGCGGGGGGGCGTTTACGAGCAGTACTTC
CDR3aa: CASSNFGRGGVYEQYF

abundance: -
v_gene: TRBV11-2
j_gene: TRBJ2-7
d_gene: -
CDR3nt: TGTGCCAGCAGTTCTAACCGGGGCCCAACCTACGAGCAGTACTTC
CDR3aa: CASSSNRGPTYEQYF

abundance: many
v_gene: TRBV5-1
j_gene: TRBJ2-5
d_gene: -
CDR3nt: TGCGCCAGCAGGGGAGAGGAGACCCAGTACTTC
CDR3aa: CASRGEETQYF

abundance: few
v_gene: TRBV7-8
j_gene: TRBJ2-3
d_gene: TRBD1
CDR3nt: TGTGCCAGCAGCTTAGACAGGGGGCGCGGGGATACGCAGTATTTT
CDR3aa: CASSLDRGRGDTQYF

abundance: many
v_gene: TRBV7-8
j_gene: TRBJ2-3
d_gene: TRBD2
CDR3nt: TGTGCCAGCAGCTCGGGACTAGCGGGAGTTACAGATACGCAGTATTTT
CDR3aa: CASSSGLAGVTDTQYF

abundance: many
v_gene: TRBV29-1
j_gene: TRBJ1-5
d_gene: TRBD1
CDR3nt: TGCAGCGCCCGGACAGGCGTGAATCAGCCCCAGCATTTT
CDR3aa: CSARTGVNQPQHF

abundance: few
v_gene: TRBV7-9
j_gene: TRBJ1-1
d_gene: -
CDR3nt: TGTGCCAGCAGCTTAGCGGGGGCAGGAGCTTTCTTT
CDR3aa: CASSLAGAGAFF

abundance: many
v_gene: TRBV5-1
j_gene: TRBJ2-2
d_gene: TRBD1
CDR3nt: TGCGCCAGCAGCACCCGGACAGGGGCGGGCACCGGGGAGCTGTTTTTT
CDR3aa: CASSTRTGAGTGELFF

abundance: many
v_gene: TRBV9
j_gene: TRBJ1-2
d_gene: -
CDR3nt: TGTGCCAGCAGCGTAGATCTAGGATTAAATGGCTACACCTTC
CDR3aa: CASSVDLGLNGYTF

abundance: -
v_gene: TRBV7-8
j_gene: TRBJ2-3
d_gene: TRBD1
CDR3nt: TGTGCCAGCAGGTCCGGGACAGCCTCTATAATCAGCACAGATACGCAGTATTTT
CDR3aa: CASRSGTASIISTDTQYF

abundance: -
v_gene: TRBV5-1
j_gene: TRBJ2-1
d_gene: TRBD2
CDR3nt: TGCGCCAGCAGCTTGGACGGGAGGAGTTTTAGAAATGAGCAGTTCTTC
CDR3aa: CASSLDGRSFRNEQFF

abundance: many
v_gene: TRBV15
j_gene: TRBJ1-1
d_gene: -
CDR3nt: TGTGCCACCAGCAGAGACCTAGGGGAAACTGAAGCTTTCTTT
CDR3aa: CATSRDLGETEAFF

abundance: few
v_gene: TRBV7-2
j_gene: TRBJ2-6
d_gene: -
CDR3nt: TGTGCCAGCAGCTTAGTGAGCGGCAACTCTGGGGCCAACGTCCTGACTTTC
CDR3aa: CASSLVSGNSGANVLTF

abundance: many
v_gene: TRBV20-1
j_gene: TRBJ2-7
d_gene: TRBD1
CDR3nt: TGCAGTGCTAGAGATGGGGACAGGGTCGTCGAGCAGTACTTC
CDR3aa: CSARDGDRVVEQYF

abundance: many
v_gene: TRBV12-3/TRBV12-4
j_gene: TRBJ2-2
d_gene: -
CDR3nt: TGTGCCAGCAGTGACTCAGGGGTTTACACCGGGGAGCTGTTTTTT
CDR3aa: CASSDSGVYTGELFF

abundance: many
v_gene: TRBV20-1
j_gene: TRBJ2-2
d_gene: -
CDR3nt: TGCAGTGCCCCCGGGGAAGGAGGTCGCACCGGGGAGCTGTTTTTT
CDR3aa: CSAPGEGGRTGELFF

abundance: few
v_gene: TRBV2
j_gene: TRBJ2-1
d_gene: TRBD2
CDR3nt: TGTGCCAGCCGTTCGGGGACTAGTAGCGGCGATGAGCAGTTCTTC
CDR3aa: CASRSGTSSGDEQFF

abundance: many
v_gene: TRBV5-1
j_gene: TRBJ2-7
d_gene: -
CDR3nt: TGCGCCAGCCAACCCGGGGGCGCCAACGAGCAGTACTTC
CDR3aa: CASQPGGANEQYF

abundance: many
v_gene: TRBV15
j_gene: TRBJ2-7
d_gene: -
CDR3nt: TGTGCCACCAGCGGAGGGGGCTTTGGCTACGAGCAGTACTTC
CDR3aa: CATSGGGFGYEQYF

abundance: many
v_gene: TRBV10-3
j_gene: TRBJ2-5
d_gene: TRBD1
CDR3nt: TGTGCCATCAGTGTAACAGGGGACACTCAAGAGACCCAGTACTTC
CDR3aa: CAISVTGDTQETQYF

abundance: many
v_gene: TRBV5-5
j_gene: TRBJ2-7
d_gene: TRBD1
CDR3nt: TGTGCCAGCAGCTTTCGGGACAGCGCTACCGAGCAGTACTTC
CDR3aa: CASSFRDSATEQYF

abundance: few
v_gene: TRBV27
j_gene: TRBJ2-7
d_gene: -
CDR3nt: TGTGCCAGCAGTTCGTCGACCTGGAGCCAAAAGGGGATACGCGAGCAGTACTTC
CDR3aa: CASSSSTWSQKGIREQYF

abundance: many
v_gene: TRBV12-3/TRBV12-4
j_gene: TRBJ2-5
d_gene: TRBD2
CDR3nt: TGTGCCAGCAGTCCCGGGACTAGCGCGTCGGAGACCCAGTACTTC
CDR3aa: CASSPGTSASETQYF

abundance: -
v_gene: TRBV5-1
j_gene: TRBJ1-5
d_gene: -
CDR3nt: TGCGCCAGCAGCTTGGCCAGCGGCAATCAGCCCCAGCATTTT
CDR3aa: CASSLASGNQPQHF

abundance: -
v_gene: TRBV7-2
j_gene: TRBJ2-1
d_gene: -
CDR3nt: TGTACCAGCAGCCCTGACAGGTCCAATGAGCAGTTCTTC
CDR3aa: CTSSPDRSNEQFF

abundance: -
v_gene: TRBV5-1
j_gene: TRBJ2-1
d_gene: -
CDR3nt: TGCGCCAGCACCCTGCTCGGGGGACAGAGTAATGAGCAGTTCTTC
CDR3aa: CASTLLGGQSNEQFF

abundance: few
v_gene: TRBV6-2/TRBV6-3
j_gene: TRBJ2-4
d_gene: -
CDR3nt: TGTGCCAGCAGCATACAAATAGCCAAAAACATTCAGTACTTC
CDR3aa: CASSIQIAKNIQYF